The 17 T cell receptor beta chains below all came from one sample that was sequenced in a study of Ad26.COV2.S vaccination and SARS-CoV-2 variants. Indicated treatment: around 19 received Ad26.COV2.S at low or high dose, single or two shots; about 5 received placebo; per-sample allocation not given. Repertoires come from day 63 after the first vaccine or placebo injection. The repertoire was sequenced with immunoSEQ multiplex PCR; TCRdb's copy has only in-frame clones and lacks some. Of hundreds of thousands of clones in the sample, about 87% were seen once. Sample: peripheral blood, taken in a trial of Ad26.COV2.S vaccine versus placebo. These receptors originate from a person aged 18-60 years who received the Ad26.COV2.S COVID-19 vaccine or a placebo.

The chain has TRBV9 and TRBJ2-7; TRBD2 matches at 10 bases. With V trimmed by 5 bases and J by 4 bases, 3 bases remained unmatched. The germline V gene encodes CDR1 SGDLS and CDR2 YYNGEE. This CDR3 has 13 amino acids. The CDR3: CASRPSGSYEQYF. The DNA for the CDR3 is TGTGCCAGCAGGCCTAGCGGGAGTTACGAGCAGTACTTC. Looking up the rest from reference TRBV9 and TRBJ2-7 gives the full variable domain: DSGVTQTPKHLITATGQRVTLRCSPRSGDLSVYWYQQSLDQGLQFLIQYYNGEERAKGNILERFSAQQFPDLHSELNLSSLELGDSALYFCASRPSGSYEQYFGPGTRLTVT.

This chain connects TRBV5-6 to TRBJ2-1; TRBD2 matches 9 bases. Germline V gene sequence: CDR1 SGHDT, CDR2 YYEEEE. Trimming cost V 3 bases and J 4 bases; bases outside gene matches: 5. The CDR3 runs to 15 residues. Here the CDR3 reads CASSWKTSGYNEQFF. In DNA form, the CDR3 reads TGTGCCAGCAGCTGGAAGACTAGCGGTTACAATGAGCAGTTCTTC.

The chain has TRBV28 and TRBJ1-4; no clear D. Looked up from germline, CDR1 is MDHEN and CDR2 is SYDVKM. Trimming took off 3 bases at V and 8 bases at J, with 13 bases between the two ends. The CDR3 length is 14 residues. CDR3 DNA sequence: TGTGCCAGCAGTTTTGCGGGGATCGGGGAAAAACTGTTTTTT. It is translated as CASSFAGIGEKLFF.

This chain connects TRBV10-2 to TRBJ2-5, with 10 positions matching TRBD2. Germline V gene data show CDR1 as WSHSY and CDR2 as SAAADI. The CDR3 loop spans 15 amino acids. V trimming: 7 bases; J trimming: 4 bases; junction bases outside the gene matches: 9. The CDR3 is CASTLGLAEGETQYF. CDR3 in DNA: TGCGCCAGCACTCTAGGACTAGCGGAAGGAGAGACCCAGTACTTC.

The chain recombines TRBV12-3 or TRBV12-4 with TRBJ1-5; unclear D gene. The CDR3 spans 12 residues. V was trimmed by 5 bases and J by 7 bases, leaving 9 bases between them. The CDR3 protein is CASSPSRQPQHF. CDR3 nucleotides: TGTGCCAGCAGTCCCTCCCGGCAGCCCCAGCATTTT.

This clone appeared a few times. Distinct nucleotide sequences in the sample also encode this CDR3. The chain links TRBV12-3 or TRBV12-4 to TRBJ1-5, with D hard to call. CDR3 length: 12 residues. Trimming cost V 1 base and J 6 bases, with 4 bases left between them. This CDR3 is CASSLGGQPQHF. The CDR3 DNA follows: TGTGCCAGCAGTTTAGGTGGTCAGCCCCAGCATTTT.

The chain has TRBV4-3 and TRBJ2-3; D is perhaps TRBD1 or TRBD2 (5 bases each). V was clipped by 0 bases and J by 2 bases, with 12 bases between them. In germline, CDR1 is LGHNA, CDR2 YSLEER. The CDR3 sequence is 16 residues long. The CDR3 DNA follows: TGCGCCAGCAGCCAAGATTTTGGGGGTTACACAGATACGCAGTATTTT. Encoded protein: CASSQDFGGYTDTQYF.

This clone was detected only once. The gene calls are TRBV7-9 and TRBJ1-3; TRBD1 aligns across 7 bases. The CDR3 has 13 amino acids. The V gene's germline CDR1 is SEHNR and CDR2 FQNEAQ (reference sequence). V lost 7 bases, J lost 2 bases, and 2 bases stayed unmatched. In DNA, the CDR3 is TGTGCCAGCAATACAGGGGCTGGAAACACCATATATTTT. Its translation is CASNTGAGNTIYF.

This clone was seen just once. The rearrangement joins TRBV21-1 to TRBJ2-1; the table's D gene call, TRBD2, was not cross checked with the DNA. TRBV21-1 is tagged as a pseudogene. There are 14 residues in the CDR3. CDR3 loop: CASPASGSKREQFF. For the CDR3, the DNA is TGTGCCAGCCCCGCTAGCGGGAGTAAACGTGAGCAGTTCTTC.

The V and J genes are TRBV5-1 and TRBJ2-3, with D perhaps assigned TRBD1 or TRBD2 (5 bases each). The CDR3 length is 15 residues. Germline CDR1 reads SGHRS; CDR2 reads YFSETQ. With 2 bases removed from V and 2 bases from J, the gap between germline ends came to 12 bases. DNA of the CDR3: TGCGCCAGCAGCTTTGGAACGGGACCCACAGATACGCAGTATTTT. Protein product: CASSFGTGPTDTQYF.

This clone was seen a single time. The chain carries TRBV7-8 and TRBJ2-5; the D is unclear. The CDR3 is made up of 13 amino acids. Germline loops: CDR1 SGHVS, CDR2 FQNEAQ. The V and J ends lost 5 bases and 10 bases respectively, with 17 bases between them. The CDR3 DNA reads as TGTGCCAGCAGCCCCCCGGACCCCCGTGGCCAGTACTTC. It translates to CASSPPDPRGQYF.

This chain joins TRBV18 and TRBJ2-1, with TRBD2 matching 12 bases. The CDR3 runs to 16 residues. J gave up 7 bases and V 5 bases, and 9 bases lay outside the gene matches. Germline assignment: CDR1 KGHSH and CDR2 LQKENI. Here the CDR3 reads CASSTGTSGSGNEQFF. CDR3 sequence (DNA): TGTGCCAGCTCAACCGGGACTAGCGGGTCGGGAAATGAGCAGTTCTTC.

The rearrangement joins TRBV6-5 to TRBJ2-3; D tentatively fits TRBD1 or TRBD2 (5 bases each). V lost 7 bases, J lost 2 bases, and 16 bases lay in between. Per the germline V gene, CDR1 is MNHEY and CDR2 is SVGAGI. The CDR3 length is 15 residues. CDR3 protein: CASTPSGGSTDTQYF. The CDR3 nucleotides are TGTGCCAGCACCCCGAGTGGGGGTTCCACAGATACGCAGTATTTT.

This chain uses TRBV19 with TRBJ2-2, with TRBD2 matching over 8 bases. This CDR3 has 14 amino acids. CDR1 LNHDA and CDR2 SQIVND come from the germline V gene (reference sequence). The V and J ends lost 6 bases and 2 bases, in that order; junction bases with no gene match: 2. CDR3 amino acids: CASRLAVNTGELFF. The CDR3 region has the DNA TGTGCCAGTAGACTAGCGGTAAACACCGGGGAGCTGTTTTTT.

This clone appeared a few times. The V call is TRBV3-1 (or the pseudogene TRBV3-2), the J call TRBJ1-3; 8 bases are shared with TRBD1. V lost 5 bases and J lost 2; bases outside the gene matches: 8. From germline, CDR1 is LGHDT and CDR2 YNNKEL (reference sequence). The CDR3 is 16 amino acids. CDR3 bases: TGTGCCAGCAGCGGACAGGGAGCAACGGCTGGAAACACCATATATTTT. Its translation is CASSGQGATAGNTIYF.

A remark on this clone: Other DNA sequences in the same sample also yield this CDR3. The CDR3 is CASSLGLAGVTDTQYF. CDR3 coding DNA: TGCGCCAGCAGCCTTGGACTAGCGGGGGTGACAGATACGCAGTATTTT. The V call is TRBV5-1, the J call TRBJ2-3; 13 bases line up with TRBD2. There are 16 residues in the CDR3. Germline V gene data show CDR1 as SGHRS and CDR2 as YFSETQ. The trim removed 4 bases at V and 3 bases at J, leaving 5 bases unmatched. Full variable domain (missing parts from reference TRBV5-1 and TRBJ2-3): KAGVTQTPRYLIKTRGQQVTLSCSPISGHRSVSWYQQTPGQGLQFLFEYFSETQRNKGNFPGRFSGRQFSNSRSEMNVSTLELGDSALYLCASSLGLAGVTDTQYFGPGTRLTVL.

The chain couples TRBV28 to TRBJ1-2; D gene uncertain. CDR1 and CDR2 from the germline V gene are MDHEN and SYDVKM. Trimming pared 4 bases from V and 4 bases from J, leaving 16 bases between. CDR3 length: 15 amino acids. The DNA of the CDR3 is TGTGCCAGCAGTTGGTTTGAGAGATACTCCTATGGCTACACCTTC. It encodes CASSWFERYSYGYTF.